This T cell receptor beta chain was found in a study of human thymus T cells. Sequencing used immunoSEQ multiplex PCR; TCRdb keeps in-frame clones, though not all of them. Of about 50,000 clones in the sample, approximately 95% are singletons; the top ten hold about 0.17%. CDR1 SGHDN and CDR2 FVKESK come from the germline V gene. The CDR3 length is 14 residues. The ends lost 9 bases at V and 3 bases at J; junction bases unmatched: 2. The specimen was blood. The TCR sequence derives from a girl in the first two years of life with a congenital heart defect but otherwise immunologically healthy. The chain links TRBV14 to TRBJ2-1; TRBD2 agrees at 13 bases. As DNA, the CDR3 is TGTGCCAGTCGGACTAGCGGGAGCTACAATGAGCAGTTCTTC. It yields the protein CASRTSGSYNEQFF.